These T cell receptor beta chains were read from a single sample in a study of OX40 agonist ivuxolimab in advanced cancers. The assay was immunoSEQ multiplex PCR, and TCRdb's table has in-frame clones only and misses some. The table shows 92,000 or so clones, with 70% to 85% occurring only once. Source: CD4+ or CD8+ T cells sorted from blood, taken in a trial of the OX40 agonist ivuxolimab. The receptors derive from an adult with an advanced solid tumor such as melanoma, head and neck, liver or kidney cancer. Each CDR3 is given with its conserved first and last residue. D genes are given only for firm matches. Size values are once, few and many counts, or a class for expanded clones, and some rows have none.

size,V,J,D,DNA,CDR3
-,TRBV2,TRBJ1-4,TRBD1,TGTGCCAGCAGCGTGGACAGGGGAAAAGAAAAACTGTTTTTT,CASSVDRGKEKLFF
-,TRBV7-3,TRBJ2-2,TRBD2,TGTGCCAGCAGCCCAAGAGGGCCCCCTAGCGGGGGGGTCATTGGGGAGCTGTTTTTT,CASSPRGPPSGGVIGELFF
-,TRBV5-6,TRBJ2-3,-,TGTGCCAGCAGCTTCGCGGCCACAGATACGCAGTATTTT,CASSFAATDTQYF
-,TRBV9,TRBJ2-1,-,TGTGCCAGCAGCGCGCCGTCTTGGGGTGATAATGAGCAGTTCTTC,CASSAPSWGDNEQFF
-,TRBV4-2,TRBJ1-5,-,TGTGCCAGCAGCTTGGGGACGGGGCAGCCCCAGCATTTT,CASSLGTGQPQHF
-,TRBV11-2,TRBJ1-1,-,TGTGCCAGCAGCTTCGACAGGAACACTGAAGCTTTCTTT,CASSFDRNTEAFF
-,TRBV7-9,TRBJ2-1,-,TGTGCCAGCAGCAGCGCAGCCCTGGGCTACAATGAGCAGTTCTTC,CASSSAALGYNEQFF
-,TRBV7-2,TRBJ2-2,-,TGTGCCAGCAGCTTAGATGGAACGAACACCGGGGAGCTGTTTTTT,CASSLDGTNTGELFF
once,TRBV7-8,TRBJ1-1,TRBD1,TGTGCCAGCAGCTCGGGGGACAGGGGGCGTGTGACTGAAGCTTTCTTT,CASSSGDRGRVTEAFF
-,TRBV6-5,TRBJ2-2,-,TGTGCCAGCAGTTCAAGGGAGGCAGGGGGTGTCGGGGAGCTGTTTTTT,CASSSREAGGVGELFF